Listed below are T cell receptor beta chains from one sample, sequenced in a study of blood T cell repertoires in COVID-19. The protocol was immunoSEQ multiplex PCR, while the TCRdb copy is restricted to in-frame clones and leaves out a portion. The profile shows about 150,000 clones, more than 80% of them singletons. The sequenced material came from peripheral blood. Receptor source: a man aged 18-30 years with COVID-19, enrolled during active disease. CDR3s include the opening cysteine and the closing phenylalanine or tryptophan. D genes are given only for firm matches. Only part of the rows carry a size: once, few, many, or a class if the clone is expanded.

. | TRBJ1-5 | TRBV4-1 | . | CASSPLPVNQPQHF | TGCGCCAGCAGCCCCCTCCCAGTAAATCAGCCCCAGCATTTT
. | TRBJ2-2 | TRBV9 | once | CASSVEQGYVAGELFF | TGTGCCAGCAGCGTAGAACAGGGATACGTGGCCGGGGAGCTGTTTTTT
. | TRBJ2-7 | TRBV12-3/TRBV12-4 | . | CASSYDRTRQYF | TGTGCCAGCAGTTACGACAGGACGAGGCAGTACTTC
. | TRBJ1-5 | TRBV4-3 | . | CASSQDYRDQPQHF | TGCGCCAGCAGCCAAGACTACAGGGACCAGCCCCAGCATTTT
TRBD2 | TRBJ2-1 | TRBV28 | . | CASSSVGPSGGHEQFF | TGTGCCAGCAGTTCTGTGGGGCCGTCGGGAGGCCATGAGCAGTTCTTC
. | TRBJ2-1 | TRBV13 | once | CASSPPLVYNEQFF | TGTGCCAGCAGCCCACCCCTAGTATACAATGAGCAGTTCTTC
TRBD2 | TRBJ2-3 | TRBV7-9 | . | CASRSGLAGRDTQYF | TGTGCCAGCAGATCCGGACTAGCGGGAAGAGATACGCAGTATTTT
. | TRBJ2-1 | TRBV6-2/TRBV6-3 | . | CASSYLSRDSQQYEQFF | TGTGCCAGCAGTTACTTAAGCCGGGACTCCCAGCAATATGAGCAGTTCTTC
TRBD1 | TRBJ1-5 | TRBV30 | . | CAWTAGGLSNQPQHF | TGTGCCTGGACCGCAGGGGGATTAAGCAATCAGCCCCAGCATTTT
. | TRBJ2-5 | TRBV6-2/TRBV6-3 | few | CASSYSRAETQYF | TGTGCCAGCAGTTACAGCAGGGCGGAGACCCAGTACTTC
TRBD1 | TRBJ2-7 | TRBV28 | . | CASSHRTGGSYEQYF | TGTGCCAGCAGTCACCGGACAGGGGGGTCCTACGAGCAGTACTTC
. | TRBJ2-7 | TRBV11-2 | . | CASSLVRTPTYEQYF | TGTGCCAGCAGCTTAGTCCGGACACCTACCTACGAGCAGTACTTC
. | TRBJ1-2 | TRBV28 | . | CASSSYEGSHYGYTF | TGTGCCAGCAGTTCTTACGAAGGGAGCCACTATGGCTACACCTTC
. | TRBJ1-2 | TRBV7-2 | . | CASSSGGGNYGYTF | TGTGCCAGCAGCTCGGGAGGGGGTAACTATGGCTACACCTTC
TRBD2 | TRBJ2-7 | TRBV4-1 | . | CASSQVVSGGSTYEQYF | TGCGCCAGCAGCCAAGTAGTCTCCGGCGGGAGTACCTACGAGCAGTACTTC
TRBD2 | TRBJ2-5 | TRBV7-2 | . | CASSPHGGRAQYF | TGTGCCAGCAGCCCCCACGGGGGGAGGGCCCAGTACTTC
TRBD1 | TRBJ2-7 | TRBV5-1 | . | CASSLAGQSYEQYF | TGCGCCAGCAGCTTGGCGGGACAGAGCTACGAGCAGTACTTC
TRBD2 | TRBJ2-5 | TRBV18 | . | CASSVAGGQETQYF | TGTGCCAGCTCAGTTGCGGGAGGCCAAGAGACCCAGTACTTC
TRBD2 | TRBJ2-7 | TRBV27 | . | CASSRPGGPYEQYF | TGTGCCAGCTCAAGGCCGGGAGGGCCCTACGAGCAGTACTTC
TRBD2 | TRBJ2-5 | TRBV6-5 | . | CASSSLGGYETQYF | TGTGCCAGCAGTTCCCTGGGGGGGTATGAGACCCAGTACTTC
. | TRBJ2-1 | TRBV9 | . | CASGPRGEQFF | TGTGCCAGCGGCCCGAGAGGTGAGCAGTTCTTC
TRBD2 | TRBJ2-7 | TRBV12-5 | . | CASGLPTSEKTYEQYF | TGTGCTAGTGGTTTGCCAACTAGCGAAAAAACCTACGAGCAGTACTTC
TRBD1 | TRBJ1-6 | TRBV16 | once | CASSQRGTGGISPLHF | TGTGCCAGCAGCCAACGTGGGACAGGGGGGATTTCACCCCTCCACTTT
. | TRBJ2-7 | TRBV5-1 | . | CASSFLGSSYEQYF | TGCGCCAGCAGCTTTTTAGGGAGCTCCTACGAGCAGTACTTC
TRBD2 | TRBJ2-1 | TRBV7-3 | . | CASSLTGVAGFPSSYNEQFF | TGTGCCAGCAGCTTAACCGGGGTAGCGGGGTTCCCTAGCTCCTACAATGAGCAGTTCTTC
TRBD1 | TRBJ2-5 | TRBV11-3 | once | CASSFGVAGGEETQYF | TGTGCCAGCAGCTTCGGGGTGGCAGGGGGCGAGGAGACCCAGTACTTC
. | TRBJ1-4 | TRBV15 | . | CATSSNREGEKLLF | TGTGCCACCAGCAGCAACAGGGAGGGTGAAAAACTGCTTTTT
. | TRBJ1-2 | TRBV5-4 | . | CASSPAGGLNYGYTF | TGTGCCAGCAGCCCAGCCGGGGGGTTGAACTATGGCTACACCTTC
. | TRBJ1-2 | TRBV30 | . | CAWSVNGLYGYTF | TGTGCCTGGAGTGTAAACGGTCTCTATGGCTACACCTTC
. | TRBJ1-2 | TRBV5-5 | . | CASSLDRVNYGYTF | TGTGCCAGCAGCTTGGACAGGGTGAACTATGGCTACACCTTC